This T cell receptor beta chain was captured by sequencing in a study of blood T cell repertoires in COVID-19. Overall study context: The United States, Italy and Spain provided the acute and convalescent COVID-19 samples. Sources were T cells, B-cell-depleted T cells, or PBMCs; the material itself was cDNA or gDNA.

The CDR3 covers 16 residues. CDR1 and CDR2 from the germline V gene are MDHEN and SYDVKM. V lost 7 bases, J lost 7 bases, and 22 bases lay in between. Produced via immunoSEQ multiplex PCR; TCRdb's table is partial and in-frame only. This table holds approximately 200,000 clones, approximately 89% found once. Cohorts were based on clinical histories the participants reported. This clonotype was obtained from a woman aged 40 to 49 with acute COVID-19. V gene TRBV28 combines with J gene TRBJ2-2; tentative D call: TRBD1 (7 bases). What was sequenced was PBMCs or T cells enriched from blood (not recorded which). CDR3 residues: CASTSGGKGGSGELFF. The CDR3 DNA reads TGTGCCAGCACCTCTGGAGGGAAAGGGGGCAGCGGGGAGCTGTTTTTT.